This T cell receptor beta chain was captured in a study of tumor-infiltrating lymphocytes in primary liver carcinoma. Study-level background: Surgical resection treated primary liver carcinoma in the patients.

Germline V gene data show CDR1 as SEHNR and CDR2 as FQNEAQ (reference sequence). The CDR3 loop spans 16 amino acids. Comments on this clonotype: One end of the junction varies from germline; a read error may be responsible.

Extraction also yielded germline DNA, while blood RNA was obtained from unsorted whole blood. A constant-region primer primed TCR beta cDNA synthesis from 500 ng of total RNA. TCR beta libraries came from three nested multiplex PCR rounds using slightly modified ARM-PCR. The first two PCR rounds, nine to ten cycles each, used TRBV1-TRBV30 forward primers and a C-beta reverse primer. A single record per CDR3 protein comes from TCRdb applying MiXCR to the multiplex PCR reads. The data contain hundreds of thousands of distinct CDR3 sequences, approximately 60% of them singletons. Material for sequencing was peripheral blood. This sequence joins TRBV7-9 and TRBJ1-2, with a tentative D call TRBD1 (5 bases). The origin of this receptor is a man aged 40-50 years with primary liver carcinoma and hepatitis B virus infection. The CDR3 spells CASNLSSGRANYGYTF. DNA of the CDR3: TGTGCCAGCAACTTAAGCTCAGGGAGAGCTAACTATGGCTACACCTTC.